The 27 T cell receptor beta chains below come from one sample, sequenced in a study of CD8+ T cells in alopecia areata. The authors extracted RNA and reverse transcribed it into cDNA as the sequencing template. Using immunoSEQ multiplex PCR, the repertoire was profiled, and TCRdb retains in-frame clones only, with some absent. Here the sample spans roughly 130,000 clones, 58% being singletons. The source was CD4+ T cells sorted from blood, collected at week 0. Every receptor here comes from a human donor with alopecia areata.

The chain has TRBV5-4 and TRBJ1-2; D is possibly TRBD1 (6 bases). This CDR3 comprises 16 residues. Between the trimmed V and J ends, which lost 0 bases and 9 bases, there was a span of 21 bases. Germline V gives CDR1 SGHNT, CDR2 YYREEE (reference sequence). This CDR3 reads CASSLEGGSDTWRYTF. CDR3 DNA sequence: TGTGCCAGCAGCTTGGAGGGGGGATCCGATACTTGGCGCTACACCTTC.

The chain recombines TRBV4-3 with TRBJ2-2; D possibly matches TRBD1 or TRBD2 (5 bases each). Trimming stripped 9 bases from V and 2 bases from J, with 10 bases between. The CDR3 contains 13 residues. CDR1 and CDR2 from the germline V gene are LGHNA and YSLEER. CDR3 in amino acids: CARGRDNTGELFF. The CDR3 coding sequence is TGCGCCAGGGGACGGGATAACACCGGGGAGCTGTTTTTT.

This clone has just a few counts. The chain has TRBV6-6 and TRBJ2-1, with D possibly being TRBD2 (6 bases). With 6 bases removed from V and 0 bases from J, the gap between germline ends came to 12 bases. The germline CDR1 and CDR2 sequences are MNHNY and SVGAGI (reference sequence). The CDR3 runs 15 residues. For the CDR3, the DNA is TGTGCCAGCAGCCGAGCGGGTAGCTCCTACAATGAGCAGTTCTTC. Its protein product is CASSRAGSSYNEQFF.

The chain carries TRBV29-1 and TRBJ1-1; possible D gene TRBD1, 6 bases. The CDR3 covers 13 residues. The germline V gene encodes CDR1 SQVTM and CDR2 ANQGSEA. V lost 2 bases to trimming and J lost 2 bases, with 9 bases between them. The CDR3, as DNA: TGCAGCGTTGAACGGGGGCCAAACACTGAAGCTTTCTTT. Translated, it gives CSVERGPNTEAFF.

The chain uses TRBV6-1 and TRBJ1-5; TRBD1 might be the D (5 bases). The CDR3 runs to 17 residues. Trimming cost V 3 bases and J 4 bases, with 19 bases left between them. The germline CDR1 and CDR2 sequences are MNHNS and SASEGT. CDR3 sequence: CASSDDLRVFGNQPQHF. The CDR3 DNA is TGTGCCAGCAGTGATGACCTCAGGGTTTTCGGGAATCAGCCCCAGCATTTT.

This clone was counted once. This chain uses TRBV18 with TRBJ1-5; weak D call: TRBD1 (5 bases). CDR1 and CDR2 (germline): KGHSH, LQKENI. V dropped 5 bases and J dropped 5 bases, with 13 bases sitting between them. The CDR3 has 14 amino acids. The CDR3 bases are TGTGCCAGCTCATCCGGGACCAGGGATCAGCCCCAGCATTTT. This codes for CASSSGTRDQPQHF.

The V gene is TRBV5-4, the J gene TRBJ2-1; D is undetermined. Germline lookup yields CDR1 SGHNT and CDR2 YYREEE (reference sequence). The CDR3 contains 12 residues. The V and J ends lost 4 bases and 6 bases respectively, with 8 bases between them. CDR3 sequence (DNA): TGTGCCAGCAGCCTCTCCCGCAATGAGCAGTTCTTC. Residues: CASSLSRNEQFF.

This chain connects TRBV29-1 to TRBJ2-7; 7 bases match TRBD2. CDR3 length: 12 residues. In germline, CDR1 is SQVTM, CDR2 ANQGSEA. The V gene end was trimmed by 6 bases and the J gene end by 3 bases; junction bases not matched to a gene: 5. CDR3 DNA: TGCAGCGTAATTGGGGGGGACTACGAGCAGTACTTC. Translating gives CSVIGGDYEQYF.

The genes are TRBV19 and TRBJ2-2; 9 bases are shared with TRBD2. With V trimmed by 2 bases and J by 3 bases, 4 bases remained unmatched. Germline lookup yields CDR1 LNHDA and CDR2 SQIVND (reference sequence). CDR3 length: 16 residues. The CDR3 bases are TGTGCCAGTAGTATACTAGCGGGAACGGACACCGGGGAGCTGTTTTTT. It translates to CASSILAGTDTGELFF. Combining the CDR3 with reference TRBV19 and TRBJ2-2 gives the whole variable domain DGGITQSPKYLFRKEGQNVTLSCEQNLNHDAMYWYRQDPGQGLRLIYYSQIVNDFQKGDIAEGYSVSREKKESFPLTVTSAQKNPTAFYLCASSILAGTDTGELFFGEGSRLTVL.

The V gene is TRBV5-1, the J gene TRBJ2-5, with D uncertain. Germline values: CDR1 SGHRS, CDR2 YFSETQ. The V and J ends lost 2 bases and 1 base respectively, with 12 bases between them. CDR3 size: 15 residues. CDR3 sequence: CASSFARASQETQYF. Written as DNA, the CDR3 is TGCGCCAGCAGCTTCGCCAGAGCTTCCCAAGAGACCCAGTACTTC. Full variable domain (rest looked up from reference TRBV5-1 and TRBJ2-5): KAGVTQTPRYLIKTRGQQVTLSCSPISGHRSVSWYQQTPGQGLQFLFEYFSETQRNKGNFPGRFSGRQFSNSRSEMNVSTLELGDSALYLCASSFARASQETQYFGPGTRLLVL.

CDR3 loop: CASSLVLAGALGDEQFF. The CDR3 bases are TGTGCCAGCAGCTTGGTATTAGCGGGGGCCCTCGGGGATGAGCAGTTCTTC. V usage is TRBV5-6 and J usage is TRBJ2-1; 9 bases map to TRBD2. There are 17 residues in the CDR3. The V gene's germline CDR1 is SGHDT and CDR2 YYEEEE. V lost 0 bases, J lost 8 bases, and 12 bases stayed unmatched.

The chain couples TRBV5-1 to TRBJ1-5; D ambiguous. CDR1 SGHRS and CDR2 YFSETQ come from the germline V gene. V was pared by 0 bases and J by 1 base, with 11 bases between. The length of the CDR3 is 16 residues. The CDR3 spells CASSLAGGRSNQPQHF. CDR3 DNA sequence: TGCGCCAGCAGCTTGGCGGGAGGTCGAAGCAATCAGCCCCAGCATTTT.

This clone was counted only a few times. The CDR3 is CASSPPAGGSYNEQFF. In DNA form, the CDR3 reads TGCGCCAGCAGCCCGCCAGCGGGAGGCTCCTACAATGAGCAGTTCTTC. The chain carries TRBV5-1 and TRBJ2-1; TRBD2 agrees at 9 bases. Germline CDR1 reads SGHRS; CDR2 reads YFSETQ. Trimming took 4 bases from V and 0 from J; bases not matched to a gene: 5. The CDR3 totals 16 residues.

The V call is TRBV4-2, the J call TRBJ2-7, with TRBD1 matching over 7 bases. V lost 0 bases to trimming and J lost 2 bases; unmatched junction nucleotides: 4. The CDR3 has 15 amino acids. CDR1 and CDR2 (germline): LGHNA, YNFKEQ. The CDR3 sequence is CASSQDTGQAYEQYF. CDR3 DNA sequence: TGTGCCAGCAGCCAAGATACAGGACAGGCCTACGAGCAGTACTTC.

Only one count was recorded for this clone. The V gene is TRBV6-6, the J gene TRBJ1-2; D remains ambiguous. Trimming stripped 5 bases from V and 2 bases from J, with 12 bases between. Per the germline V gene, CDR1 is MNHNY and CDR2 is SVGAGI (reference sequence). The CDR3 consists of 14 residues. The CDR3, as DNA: TGTGCCAGCAGTGACTTAGGACCGAACTATGGCTACACCTTC. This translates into CASSDLGPNYGYTF.

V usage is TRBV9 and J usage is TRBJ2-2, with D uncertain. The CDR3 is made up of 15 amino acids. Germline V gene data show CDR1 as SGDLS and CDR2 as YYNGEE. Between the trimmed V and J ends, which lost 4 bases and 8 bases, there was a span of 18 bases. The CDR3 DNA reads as TGTGCCAGCAGCTACGCCGTCGGGCTTACGGGGGAGCTGTTTTTT. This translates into CASSYAVGLTGELFF. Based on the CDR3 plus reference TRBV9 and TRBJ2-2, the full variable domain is DSGVTQTPKHLITATGQRVTLRCSPRSGDLSVYWYQQSLDQGLQFLIQYYNGEERAKGNILERFSAQQFPDLHSELNLSSLELGDSALYFCASSYAVGLTGELFFGEGSRLTVL.

CDR3 protein: CASSPLLMGNEQFF. In DNA form, the CDR3 reads TGTGCCAGCTCACCATTACTTATGGGCAATGAGCAGTTCTTC. J is TRBJ2-1 and V is TRBV18; the D is unclear. Trimming shortened V by 2 bases and J by 6 bases, and 11 bases separated the two germline ends. Germline CDR1 is KGHSH and CDR2 is LQKENI. The CDR3 spans 14 residues.

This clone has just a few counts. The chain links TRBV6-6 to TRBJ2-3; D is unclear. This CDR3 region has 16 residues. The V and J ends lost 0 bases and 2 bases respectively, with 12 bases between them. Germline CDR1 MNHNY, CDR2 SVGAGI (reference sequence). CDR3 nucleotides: TGTGCCAGCAGTTACTCCCCGGTTCTCCCCACAGATACGCAGTATTTT. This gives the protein CASSYSPVLPTDTQYF.

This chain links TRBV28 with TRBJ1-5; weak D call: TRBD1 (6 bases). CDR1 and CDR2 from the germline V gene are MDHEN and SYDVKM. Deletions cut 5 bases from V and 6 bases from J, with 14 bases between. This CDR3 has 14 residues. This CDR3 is CASSLGGLGQPQHF. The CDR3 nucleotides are TGTGCCAGCAGTCTCGGGGGCCTAGGTCAGCCCCAGCATTTT.

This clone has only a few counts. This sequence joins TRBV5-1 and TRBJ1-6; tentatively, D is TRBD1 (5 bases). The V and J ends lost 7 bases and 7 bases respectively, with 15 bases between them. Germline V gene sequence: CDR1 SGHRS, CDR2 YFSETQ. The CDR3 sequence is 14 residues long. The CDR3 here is CASAPGTANSPLHF. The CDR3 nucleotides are TGCGCCAGCGCCCCCGGGACGGCGAATTCACCCCTCCACTTT.

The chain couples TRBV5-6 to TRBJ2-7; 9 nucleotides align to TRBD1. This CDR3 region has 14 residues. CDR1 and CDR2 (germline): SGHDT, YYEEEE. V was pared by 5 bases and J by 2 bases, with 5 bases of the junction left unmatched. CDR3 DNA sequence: TGTGCCAGCAGTACAGGGGGCTTTACCTACGAGCAGTACTTC. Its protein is CASSTGGFTYEQYF.

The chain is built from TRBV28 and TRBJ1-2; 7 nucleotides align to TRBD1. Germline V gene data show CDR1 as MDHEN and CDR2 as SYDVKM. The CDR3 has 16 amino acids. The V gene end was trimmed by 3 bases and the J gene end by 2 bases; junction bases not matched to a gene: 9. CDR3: CASSFPTLTGNYGYTF. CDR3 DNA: TGTGCCAGCAGTTTCCCAACACTGACAGGGAACTATGGCTACACCTTC.

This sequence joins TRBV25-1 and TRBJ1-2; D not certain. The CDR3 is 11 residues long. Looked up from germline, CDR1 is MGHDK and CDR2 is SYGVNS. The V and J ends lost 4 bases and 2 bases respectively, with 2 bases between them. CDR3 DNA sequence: TGTGCCAGCAGTGCCAACTATGGCTACACCTTC. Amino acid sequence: CASSANYGYTF.

As DNA, the CDR3 is TGTGCCAGCAGCTCCCCGGGAGGGGGAGAGACCCAGTACTTC. It translates to CASSSPGGGETQYF. The V gene is TRBV6-6, the J gene TRBJ2-5, with TRBD2 matching 8 bases. Germline V gene lookup returns CDR1 MNHNY and CDR2 SVGAGI (reference sequence). Germline trimming cut 6 bases from V and 4 bases from J; bases unmatched to any gene: 7. The CDR3 is 14 amino acids.

Written as DNA, the CDR3 is TGTGCCAGCAGTTTAGGGCGGGAGACGCGGGAGCAGTTCTTC. Translating gives CASSLGRETREQFF. The genes are TRBV27 and TRBJ2-1; 7 bases match TRBD2. Germline CDR1 and CDR2: MNHEY and SMNVEV (reference sequence). V was clipped by 2 bases and J by 10 bases; unmatched bases: 8. There are 14 residues in the CDR3.

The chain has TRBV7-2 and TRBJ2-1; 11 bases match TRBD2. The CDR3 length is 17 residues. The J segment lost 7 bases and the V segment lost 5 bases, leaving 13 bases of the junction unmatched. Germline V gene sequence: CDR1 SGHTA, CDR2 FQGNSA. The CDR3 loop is CASSPQRTSGLINEQFF. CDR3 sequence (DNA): TGTGCCAGCAGCCCTCAAAGGACTAGCGGGTTGATTAATGAGCAGTTCTTC.

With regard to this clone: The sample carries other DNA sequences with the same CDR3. CDR3 amino acids: CASNEQNTEAFF. The CDR3 nucleotides read TGTGCCAGTAACGAACAGAACACTGAAGCTTTCTTT. The chain recombines TRBV19 with TRBJ1-1; D ambiguous. Trimming took 7 bases from V and 1 from J, leaving 7 bases between them. Germline CDR1 is LNHDA and CDR2 is SQIVND (reference sequence). The CDR3 totals 12 residues.